Each of the 18 T cell receptor beta chains below was sequenced from the same sample in a study of early T cells in non-severe SARS-CoV-2 infection. TCRdb processed the 5' RACE reads anew with MiXCR; each CDR3 protein has one entry. Of tens of thousands of distinct CDR3 sequences listed, 14% are singletons. Material: whole blood. These receptors came from an adult who was a healthcare worker with PCR-confirmed SARS-CoV-2 infection or an uninfected control (not recorded which).

In this sample, this clonotype turned up many times. V gene TRBV7-9 combines with J gene TRBJ1-1; D uncertain. Germline lookup yields CDR1 SEHNR and CDR2 FQNEAQ (reference sequence). Trimming pared 5 bases from V and 1 base from J, leaving 5 bases between. The CDR3 loop spans 12 amino acids. The CDR3 loop reads CASSKENTEAFF. CDR3 nucleotide sequence: TGTGCCAGCAGCAAAGAGAACACTGAAGCTTTCTTT.

This clonotype was seen a few times. The CDR3 loop is CASSYGRYNQPQHF. CDR3 nucleotides: TGTGCCAGCAGTTACGGCAGGTACAATCAGCCCCAGCATTTT. This sequence joins TRBV6-2 or TRBV6-3 and TRBJ1-5; D remains ambiguous. The V end lost 2 bases, the J end lost 3 bases, and 8 bases lay between the germline ends. This CDR3 spans 14 amino acids. Looked up from germline, CDR1 is MNHEY and CDR2 is SVGEGT.

This sequence joins TRBV5-1 and TRBJ1-4, with 7 bases that match TRBD1. With V trimmed by 6 bases and J by 3 bases, 5 bases remained unmatched. Germline lookup yields CDR1 SGHRS and CDR2 YFSETQ. This CDR3 comprises 14 residues. CDR3 sequence (DNA): TGCGCCAGCAACCCCGGGACAGCTAATGAAAAACTGTTTTTT. It encodes CASNPGTANEKLFF. Combining the CDR3 with reference TRBV5-1 and TRBJ1-4 gives the whole variable domain KAGVTQTPRYLIKTRGQQVTLSCSPISGHRSVSWYQQTPGQGLQFLFEYFSETQRNKGNFPGRFSGRQFSNSRSEMNVSTLELGDSALYLCASNPGTANEKLFFGSGTQLSVL.

The rearrangement uses TRBV20-1 and TRBJ2-5, with D unclear. Germline V gene lookup returns CDR1 DFQATT and CDR2 SNEGSKA (reference sequence). This CDR3 region has 12 residues. The ends were cut back, 3 bases at V and 6 bases at J, with 11 bases in the middle. CDR3 in amino acids: CSARWMEQTQYF. The CDR3 coding sequence is TGCAGTGCTAGGTGGATGGAGCAGACCCAGTACTTC.

In its sample, this clonotype was seen many times. This chain uses TRBV29-1 with TRBJ2-5, with TRBD1 matching 8 bases. There are 13 residues in the CDR3. CDR1 is SQVTM, CDR2 ANQGSEA, per germline. J lost 4 bases, V lost 7 bases, and 8 bases had no gene match. CDR3 sequence (DNA): TGCAGCGCCTCTGCAGACAGGGGAGAGACCCAGTACTTC. Its translation: CSASADRGETQYF.

The rearrangement joins TRBV29-1 to TRBJ2-5; possibly TRBD1 for D (6 bases). The germline gives CDR1 SQVTM, CDR2 ANQGSEA. V was trimmed by 6 bases and J by 2 bases, leaving 10 bases between them. The CDR3 consists of 12 residues. CDR3 DNA sequence: TGCAGCGTGGGTACAGGGCAAGAGACCCAGTACTTC. Translating it yields CSVGTGQETQYF.

This clonotype was observed a few times. The chain uses TRBV29-1 and TRBJ1-1; D ambiguous. The germline CDR1 and CDR2 sequences are SQVTM and ANQGSEA. Trimming stripped 4 bases from V and 6 bases from J, with 3 bases between. The CDR3 totals 9 residues. Here the CDR3 reads CSVGPEAFF. CDR3 DNA: TGCAGCGTTGGCCCTGAAGCTTTCTTT.

The chain couples TRBV20-1 to TRBJ2-7, with 7 positions matching TRBD1. Germline CDR1 DFQATT, CDR2 SNEGSKA (reference sequence). The CDR3 runs to 16 residues. Unmatched junction bases numbered 14, after V lost 5 bases and J lost 1 base. The chain's CDR3 is CSASALQGFPSYEQYF. In DNA, the CDR3 is TGCAGTGCTTCGGCACTACAGGGGTTCCCGTCCTACGAGCAGTACTTC.

This clonotype was detected only a few times. V gene TRBV5-1 combines with J gene TRBJ1-3; D call uncertain. The CDR3 totals 17 residues. V was pared by 4 bases and J by 0 bases, with 17 bases between. Germline V gene data show CDR1 as SGHRS and CDR2 as YFSETQ. The CDR3 DNA reads TGCGCCAGCAGCCCTACCCTGTCTACAACCTCTGGAAACACCATATATTTT. This codes for CASSPTLSTTSGNTIYF.

The chain is built from TRBV6-2 or TRBV6-3 and TRBJ1-2; the D gene is possibly TRBD1 (5 bases). The length of the CDR3 is 13 residues. Germline lookup yields CDR1 MNHEY and CDR2 SVGEGT. V dropped 4 bases and J dropped 3 bases, with 9 bases sitting between them. CDR3 nucleotide sequence: TGTGCCAGCAGTTGGGGCGACCACTATGGCTACACCTTC. This sequence encodes CASSWGDHYGYTF.

The genes are TRBV7-2 and TRBJ2-7; 7 bases map to TRBD1. CDR3 length equals 14 residues. The germline CDR1 and CDR2 sequences are SGHTA and FQGNSA. V shed 3 bases, J shed 4 bases, and the junction held 6 bases outside the gene matches. CDR3 protein: CASSFPTGEYEQYF. The CDR3 DNA reads as TGTGCCAGCAGCTTTCCCACAGGGGAGTACGAGCAGTACTTC.

The chain links TRBV3-1 to TRBJ1-3, with D maybe TRBD1 (5 bases). V lost 3 bases and J lost 3, with 9 bases in between. The CDR3 consists of 14 residues. Germline CDR1 reads LGHDT; CDR2 reads YNNKEL (reference sequence). The CDR3 coding sequence is TGTGCCAGCAGCCACAGGGCCCGTGGAAACACCATATATTTT. Translated, it gives CASSHRARGNTIYF.

The chain is built from TRBV9 and TRBJ2-1, with 9 bases matching TRBD2. Per germline, CDR1 SGDLS and CDR2 YYNGEE. With 0 bases clipped from V and 4 bases from J, the junction kept 2 bases outside the gene matches. This CDR3 has 15 amino acids. This CDR3 reads CASSVEGLAYNEQFF. CDR3 sequence (DNA): TGTGCCAGCAGCGTAGAGGGACTAGCATACAATGAGCAGTTCTTC.

This clonotype has only a few counts. V is TRBV20-1 and J is TRBJ1-3, with TRBD1 identical over 7 bases. Per germline, CDR1 DFQATT and CDR2 SNEGSKA (reference sequence). CDR3 size: 15 residues. With V trimmed by 6 bases and J by 0 bases, 8 bases remained unmatched. Here the CDR3 reads CSAIPGTVSGNTIYF. The CDR3, as DNA: TGCAGTGCGATCCCCGGGACAGTCTCTGGAAACACCATATATTTT.

This clonotype was seen ten or more times. The gene calls are TRBV11-2 and TRBJ2-7; D may match TRBD1 or TRBD2 (5 bases each). The CDR3 extends over 15 amino acids. Germline V gives CDR1 SGHAT, CDR2 FQNNGV. V was shortened by 3 bases and J by 0 bases, with 12 bases between the two germline ends. This CDR3 reads CASSLGTMSSYEQYF. Written as DNA, the CDR3 is TGTGCCAGCAGCTTGGGGACGATGAGCTCCTACGAGCAGTACTTC.

CDR3: CTSSQDLLAGGNFGTQYF. The CDR3 nucleotides are TGCACCAGCAGCCAAGACTTACTAGCGGGGGGGAATTTTGGGACCCAGTACTTC. The rearrangement links TRBV1 to TRBJ2-5; no check of the table's D call, TRBD2, against the DNA was made. TRBV1 is classified as a pseudogene. This CDR3 contains 18 residues.

This chain uses TRBV5-5 with TRBJ2-7; TRBD2 might be the D (6 bases). There are 15 residues in the CDR3. Germline lookup yields CDR1 SGHKS and CDR2 YYEKEE (reference sequence). V was shortened by 5 bases and J by 4 bases, with 19 bases between the two germline ends. CDR3 nucleotide sequence: TGTGCCAGCAGGCCCGACAGCGGAGGGGTATACGAGCAGTACTTC. Translated: CASRPDSGGVYEQYF.

This clonotype occurred a few times. The V gene is TRBV7-2, the J gene TRBJ2-1, with 11 bases matching TRBD1. CDR1 and CDR2 (germline): SGHTA, FQGNSA. This CDR3 has 17 amino acids. With V trimmed by 5 bases and J by 8 bases, 14 bases remained unmatched. CDR3 nucleotides: TGTGCCAGCAGCCCCTGGGCCCCGGGACAGGGGGTGGATGAGCAGTTCTTC. It specifies CASSPWAPGQGVDEQFF.